Sequencing of this T cell receptor (beta chain) was carried out in a study of brain T cells in children with intractable seizures. Generated by immunoSEQ multiplex PCR, the TCRdb table keeps only in-frame clones and is missing some. This table holds about 80,000 clones, 91% found once. With 1 base clipped from V and 5 bases from J, the junction kept 4 bases outside the gene matches. CDR1 and CDR2 from the germline V gene are MDHEN and SYDVKM. This CDR3 comprises 14 residues. Surgery cases with the highest brain T cell transcript signatures were chosen for sequencing. Sequenced material: peripheral blood, taken at surgery. The TCR was taken from a girl aged 2-15 years with Rasmussen encephalitis and intractable seizures. The J gene is TRBJ2-5, the V gene TRBV28; 7 bases are shared with TRBD1. The CDR3 is CASSLLTGVETQYF. CDR3 DNA sequence: TGTGCCAGCAGTTTATTAACAGGGGTCGAGACCCAGTACTTC. The whole variable domain, remainder taken from reference TRBV28 and TRBJ2-5, is DVKVTQSSRYLVKRTGEKVFLECVQDMDHENMFWYRQDPGLGLRLIYFSYDVKMKEKGDIPEGYSVSREKKERFSLILESASTNQTSMYLCASSLLTGVETQYFGPGTRLLVL.